This T cell receptor beta chain was observed in a study of blood T cell repertoires in COVID-19. On the study more broadly: The cDNA or gDNA used as material had been derived from T cells, B-cell-depleted T cells, or PBMCs.

This table comes from immunoSEQ multiplex PCR, and its TCRdb copy is limited to in-frame clones, with some not included. The sample shows around 260,000 clones, approximately 92% of them seen only once. Cohort assignment relied on participant-reported clinical history. Two negative PCRs, clearance, or symptom resolution had been documented for recovered Cohort 3 donors. The ends were cut back, 5 bases at V and 5 bases at J, with 5 bases in the middle. From germline, CDR1 is MGHRA and CDR2 YSYEKL. This CDR3 is built from 11 residues. Input material: PBMCs or T cells enriched from blood (not recorded which). This TCR came from a woman in her twenties or thirties who had recovered from COVID-19. This chain joins TRBV4-1 and TRBJ2-3, with D unclear. The DNA of the CDR3 is TGCGCCAGCAGCATGAGAGATACGCAGTATTTT. It encodes CASSMRDTQYF.